This passage covers 15 T cell receptor beta chains from one sample sequenced in a study of spatial heterogeneity in lung cancer. Time point described: sample taken at primary tumor resection. TCRs were sequenced from unsorted whole RNA of tumor, nontumor lung or PBMC. TCRdb passed the 5' RACE reads through MiXCR, listing each CDR3 protein once. The sample includes fewer than 20,000 distinct CDR3 sequences, under 20% of them seen just once. The specimen was PBMCs, collected at surgery. The receptors were sampled from a male donor with early-stage non-small cell lung cancer.

This clonotype appeared many times. This chain links TRBV9 with TRBJ1-1, with D tentatively TRBD1 (5 bases). The CDR3 runs 12 residues. Trimming pared 0 bases from V and 9 bases from J, leaving 9 bases between. Germline-derived CDR1 and CDR2 are SGDLS and YYNGEE. CDR3 DNA: TGTGCCAGCAGCGTAGTCAAGGGGCAAGCTTTCTTT. Its protein product is CASSVVKGQAFF.

About this clonotype: The germline gene is not matched at one end of the junction; a read error may be the cause. The CDR3 nucleotides are TGTGCCACCAGGAGAGATTTGCTTAGTTTGGCAAACGAGGACAATGAGCAGTTCTTC. Its protein product is CATRRDLLSLANEDNEQFF. J is TRBJ2-1 and V is TRBV15; D uncertain. This CDR3 spans 19 amino acids. The germline CDR1 and CDR2 sequences are LNHNV and YYDKDF (reference sequence).

This clonotype was detected only once. The rearrangement uses TRBV9 and TRBJ2-5; 11 nucleotides align to TRBD1. The V gene end was trimmed by 4 bases and the J gene end by 5 bases; junction bases not matched to a gene: 10. Germline CDR1 SGDLS, CDR2 YYNGEE. The CDR3 contains 16 residues. The CDR3 DNA follows: TGTGCCAGCAGCCCTCCCGGGACAGGGGGGAGTGAGACCCAGTACTTC. This translates into CASSPPGTGGSETQYF.

The chain joins TRBV13 to TRBJ1-2; 7 bases align to TRBD1. The CDR3 covers 16 residues. The V gene's germline CDR1 is PRHDT and CDR2 FYEKMQ (reference sequence). The V and J ends lost 0 bases and 3 bases, in that order; junction bases with no gene match: 7. CDR3 DNA sequence: TGTGCCAGCAGCTTAGGCGGAGGGGGCCCTGACTATGGCTACACCTTC. This encodes CASSLGGGGPDYGYTF.

A few counts support this clonotype. J is TRBJ2-3 and V is TRBV14, with D tentatively TRBD1 (6 bases). The CDR3 contains 18 residues. Trimming shortened V by 2 bases and J by 3 bases, and 21 bases separated the two germline ends. CDR1 and CDR2 from the germline V gene are SGHDN and FVKESK. The CDR3 reads CASSQSPRHGGLTDTQYF. As DNA, the CDR3 is TGTGCCAGCAGCCAAAGCCCCCGACATGGGGGCCTTACAGATACGCAGTATTTT.

About this clonotype: One base away lies a much larger clone, so this may be a sequencing read error. CDR3 sequence (DNA): TGTGCCAGCAGTTACCGTGATTTTAGCGCAGATACGCAGTATTTT. This codes for CASSYRDFSADTQYF. The chain is built from TRBV6-5 and TRBJ2-3; tentatively, D is TRBD2 (5 bases). V lost 2 bases and J lost 4, with 13 bases in between. The CDR3 length is 15 residues. The germline V gene has CDR1 MNHEY and CDR2 SVGAGI.

The table lists this clonotype with a few counts. This chain connects TRBV6-1 to TRBJ2-7; unclear D gene. Trimming left V 7 bases short and J 4 bases short, with 17 bases between. The V gene's germline CDR1 is MNHNS and CDR2 SASEGT. This CDR3 has 14 amino acids. The CDR3 nucleotides are TGTGCCAGCACCGTCAGTGGGGTAGGATACGAGCAGTACTTC. Amino acid sequence: CASTVSGVGYEQYF.

This clonotype was seen many times. The rearrangement joins TRBV12-3 or TRBV12-4 to TRBJ2-1, with D possibly TRBD2 on 5 matching bases. V was clipped by 3 bases and J by 5 bases, with 11 bases between them. This CDR3 contains 14 residues. The CDR3 bases are TGTGCCAGCAGTTTGCGGGCTAACAACAATGAGCAGTTCTTC. Encoded protein: CASSLRANNNEQFF.

This clonotype has ten or more counts. The V gene is TRBV20-1, the J gene TRBJ1-5, with 7 bases identical to TRBD1. The trim removed 5 bases at V and 3 bases at J, leaving 7 bases unmatched. The CDR3 runs 14 residues. Germline-derived CDR1 and CDR2 are DFQATT and SNEGSKA (reference sequence). The CDR3 DNA reads TGCAGTGCTTCAGACAGGGAGGCCAATCAGCCCCAGCATTTT. It codes for CSASDREANQPQHF.

V and J are TRBV5-4 and TRBJ2-2; 10 nucleotides agree with TRBD2. The V gene end was trimmed by 4 bases and the J gene end by 1 base; junction bases not matched to a gene: 4. The CDR3 loop spans 16 amino acids. Germline CDR1 and CDR2: SGHNT and YYREEE (reference sequence). CDR3 in DNA: TGTGCCAGCAGCCTTCCTAGCGGGGGGAACACCGGGGAGCTGTTTTTT. This gives the protein CASSLPSGGNTGELFF.

V and J are TRBV11-3 and TRBJ2-3, with a tentative D call TRBD2 (5 bases). The CDR3 is made up of 14 amino acids. Trimming took off 3 bases at V and 0 bases at J, with 7 bases between the two ends. The germline V gene has CDR1 SGHNT and CDR2 YENEEA. The CDR3 DNA reads TGTGCCAGCAGCTTTTCGGGAAGCACAGATACGCAGTATTTT. It encodes CASSFSGSTDTQYF.

Within the sample, this clonotype is medium-sized. V usage is TRBV29-1 and J usage is TRBJ1-4; D uncertain. This CDR3 has 11 amino acids. The V and J ends lost 4 bases and 7 bases respectively, with 7 bases between them. CDR1 is SQVTM, CDR2 ANQGSEA, per germline. DNA for the CDR3: TGCAGCGTTGTGCGGGCTGAAAAACTGTTTTTT. Its protein is CSVVRAEKLFF.

Only a few counts were recorded for this clonotype. The J gene is TRBJ2-2, the V gene TRBV10-3; D may be TRBD1 (5 bases). The CDR3 runs to 13 residues. Germline lookup yields CDR1 ENHRY and CDR2 SYGVKD. V dropped 3 bases and J dropped 7 bases, with 9 bases sitting between them. The CDR3 sequence: CAISEGVGGELFF. The CDR3 nucleotides read TGTGCCATCAGTGAAGGGGTAGGCGGGGAGCTGTTTTTT.

The rearrangement uses TRBV21-1 and TRBJ2-3; the D call TRBD2 from the table was never checked on the DNA. TRBV21-1 is listed as a pseudogene. This CDR3 has 18 residues. The CDR3 nucleotides read TGTGCCAGCAGCAAAGGGGAGGGACTAGCTAATAGCACAGATACGCAGTATTTT. This gives the protein CASSKGEGLANSTDTQYF.

Concerning this clonotype itself: One base away lies a much larger clone, so this may be a sequencing read error. The chain recombines TRBV7-9 with TRBJ2-5, with TRBD2 as a possible D gene (6 bases). CDR3 length equals 13 residues. In germline, CDR1 is SEHNR, CDR2 FQNEAQ (reference sequence). Trimming shortened V by 11 bases and J by 4 bases, and 17 bases separated the two germline ends. The chain's CDR3 is CAGGGEIRETQYF. In DNA, the CDR3 is TGTGCCGGCGGAGGGGAGATAAGAGAGACCCAGTACTTC.